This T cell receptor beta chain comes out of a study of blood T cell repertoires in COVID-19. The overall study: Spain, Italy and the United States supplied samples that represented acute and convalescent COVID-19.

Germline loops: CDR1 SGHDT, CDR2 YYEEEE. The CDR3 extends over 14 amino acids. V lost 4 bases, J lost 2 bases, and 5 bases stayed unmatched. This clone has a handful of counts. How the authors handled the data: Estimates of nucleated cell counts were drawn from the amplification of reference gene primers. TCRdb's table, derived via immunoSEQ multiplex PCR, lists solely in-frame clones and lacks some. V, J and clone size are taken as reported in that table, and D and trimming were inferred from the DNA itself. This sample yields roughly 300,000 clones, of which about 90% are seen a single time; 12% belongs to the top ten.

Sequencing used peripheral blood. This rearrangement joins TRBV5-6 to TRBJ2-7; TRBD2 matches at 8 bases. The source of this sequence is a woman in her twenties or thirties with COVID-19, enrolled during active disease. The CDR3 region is CASSRGGGTYEQYF. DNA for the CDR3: TGTGCCAGCAGCCGGGGGGGCGGTACCTACGAGCAGTACTTC.